This T cell receptor (beta chain) originates from a study of T cells in Graves' hyperthyroidism and ophthalmopathy. TCR beta CDR3 sequences were amplified from RNA transcripts. With the HTBI primer set, the TCR CDR3 went through a first round of RT-PCR. TCRdb called the multiplex PCR reads again in MiXCR, with one record for every CDR3 protein. The sample comprises hundreds of thousands of distinct CDR3 sequences, about 20% of which are singletons, and around 64% rests with the top ten. The diagnoses drew upon clinical symptoms, serum thyroxine and TRAb, thyroid ultrasound and orbital computed tomography. Material: blood. The TCR originated in a man aged 25 to 40 with Graves' ophthalmopathy.

CDR3 DNA sequence: TGTGCCAGTACCTCAGGCCTGGAAGGGACCCAGTACTTC. Protein product: CASTSGLEGTQYF. The chain is built from TRBV19 and TRBJ2-5; unclear D gene. Germline assignment: CDR1 LNHDA and CDR2 SQIVND (reference sequence). V was shortened by 7 bases and J by 7 bases, with 16 bases between the two germline ends. The CDR3 loop spans 13 amino acids.